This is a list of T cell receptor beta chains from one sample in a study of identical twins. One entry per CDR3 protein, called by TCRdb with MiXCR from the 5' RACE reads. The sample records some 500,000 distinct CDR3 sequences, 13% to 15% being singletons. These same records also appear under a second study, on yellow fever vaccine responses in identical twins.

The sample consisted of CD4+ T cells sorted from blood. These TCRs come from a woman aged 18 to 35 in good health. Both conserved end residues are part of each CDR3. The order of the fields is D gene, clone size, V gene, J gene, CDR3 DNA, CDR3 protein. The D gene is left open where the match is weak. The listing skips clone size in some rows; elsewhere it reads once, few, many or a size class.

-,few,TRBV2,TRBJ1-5,TGTGCCAGCAGTGATGGTGTGTATCAGCCCCAGCATTTT,CASSDGVYQPQHF
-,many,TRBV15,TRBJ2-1,TGTGCCACCAGCAGCCACCCGGGGGACGCATTCCATAATGAGCAGTTCTTC,CATSSHPGDAFHNEQFF
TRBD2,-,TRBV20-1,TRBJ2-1,TGCAGTGCTAGGACTAGCGGGGGCCCAACCTACAATGAGCAGTTCTTC,CSARTSGGPTYNEQFF
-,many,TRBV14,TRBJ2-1,TGTGCCAGCAGCCCACTGGGGCCCGGGTACAATGAGCAGTTCTTC,CASSPLGPGYNEQFF
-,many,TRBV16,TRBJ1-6,TGTGCCAGCAGCCTCTTCCCTTCGACAGGAGCCATACATTCACCCCTCCACTTT,CASSLFPSTGAIHSPLHF
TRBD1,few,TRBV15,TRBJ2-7,TGTGCCACCAGCATGCCGGGACAGGGGGCCCAGCAGTACTTC,CATSMPGQGAQQYF
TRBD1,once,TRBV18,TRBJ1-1,TGTGCCAGCTCACCCCAGGACAGGGCGAACACTGAAGCTTTCTTT,CASSPQDRANTEAFF
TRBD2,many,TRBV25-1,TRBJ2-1,TGTGCCAGCAGTGTCGCGGGGGATTGGGATGAGCAGTTCTTC,CASSVAGDWDEQFF
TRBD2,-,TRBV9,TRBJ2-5,TGTACCAGCAGCCCCGGGACTAGCCGGGAGACCCAGTACTTC,CTSSPGTSRETQYF
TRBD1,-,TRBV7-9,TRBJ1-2,TGTGCCAGCAGCTTTGGGGACAGGGGCACGGGCTACACCTTC,CASSFGDRGTGYTF
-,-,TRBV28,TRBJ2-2,TGTGCCAGCGAAGACAGAAACACCGGGGAGCTGTTTTTT,CASEDRNTGELFF
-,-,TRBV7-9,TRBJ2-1,TGTGCCAGCAGCTTACCCGGTCGTGGGGGTGAGCAGTTCTTC,CASSLPGRGGEQFF
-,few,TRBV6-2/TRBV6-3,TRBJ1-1,TGTGCCAGCAGCGGTTCCACTGAAGCTTTCTTT,CASSGSTEAFF
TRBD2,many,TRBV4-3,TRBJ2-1,TGCGCCAGCAGCCAAGACGCGGCTAGCGGATACAATGAGCAGTTCTTC,CASSQDAASGYNEQFF
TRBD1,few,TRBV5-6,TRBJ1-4,TGTGCCAGCAGCTTGGGACAGGGGCGCAGGGCTAATGAAAAACTGTTTTTT,CASSLGQGRRANEKLFF
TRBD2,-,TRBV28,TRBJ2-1,TGTGCCAGCAGGGGTACTAGCGGGAGGAGGTCATACAATGAGCAGTTCTTC,CASRGTSGRRSYNEQFF
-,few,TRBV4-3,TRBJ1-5,TGCGCCAGCAGCCAAGATTGGCGACAAATTAATCAGCCCCAGCATTTT,CASSQDWRQINQPQHF
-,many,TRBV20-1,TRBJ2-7,TGCAGTGCTAGTCCCCCCCCCTCCGGCGAGCAGTACTTC,CSASPPPSGEQYF
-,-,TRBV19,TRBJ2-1,TGTGCCAGTAGTCGTACCGGGACGACCAATGAGCAGTTCTTC,CASSRTGTTNEQFF
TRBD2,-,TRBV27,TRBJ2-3,TGTGCCAGCAGTTCTACTCCATTAGCGGGGGGGACCACAGATACGCAGTATTTT,CASSSTPLAGGTTDTQYF
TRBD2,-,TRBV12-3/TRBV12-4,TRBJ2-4,TGTGCCAGCAGTACACAACAGGGAAGCGGGAGCTTATCAAACATTCAGTACTTC,CASSTQQGSGSLSNIQYF
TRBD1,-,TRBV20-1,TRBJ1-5,TGCAGTGTTACAGGGGGCAATCAGCCCCAGCATTTT,CSVTGGNQPQHF
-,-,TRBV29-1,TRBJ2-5,TGCAGCGTTGTTACGGGCTCGGAGACCCAGTACTTC,CSVVTGSETQYF
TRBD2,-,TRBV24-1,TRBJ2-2,TGTGCCACCAGTGATTTTTGGGGAGAAGCGGGAGGAAACACCGGGGAGCTGTTTTTT,CATSDFWGEAGGNTGELFF
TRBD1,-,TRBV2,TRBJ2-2,TGTGCCAGCAGTGAAAACAGGGGATGGGCCGGGGAGCTGTTTTTT,CASSENRGWAGELFF
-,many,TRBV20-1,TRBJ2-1,TGCAGTGCTGGACCGGGGTTCAATGAGCAGTTCTTC,CSAGPGFNEQFF
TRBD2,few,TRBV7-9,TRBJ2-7,TGTGCCAGCAGCTTACCCCTGGGCGGGAGTTCATACGAGCAGTACTTC,CASSLPLGGSSYEQYF
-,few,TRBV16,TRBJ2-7,TGTGCCAGCAGCCAAAGCGCAGGAGGGTACGAGCAGTACTTC,CASSQSAGGYEQYF
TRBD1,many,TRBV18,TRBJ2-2,TGTGCCAGCTCACCGGACAGGGGAAGAACCGGGGAGCTGTTTTTT,CASSPDRGRTGELFF
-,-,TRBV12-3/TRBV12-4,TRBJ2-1,TGTGCCAGCAGTTTAGGGCAGGGAAAAACCAATGAGCAGTTCTTC,CASSLGQGKTNEQFF